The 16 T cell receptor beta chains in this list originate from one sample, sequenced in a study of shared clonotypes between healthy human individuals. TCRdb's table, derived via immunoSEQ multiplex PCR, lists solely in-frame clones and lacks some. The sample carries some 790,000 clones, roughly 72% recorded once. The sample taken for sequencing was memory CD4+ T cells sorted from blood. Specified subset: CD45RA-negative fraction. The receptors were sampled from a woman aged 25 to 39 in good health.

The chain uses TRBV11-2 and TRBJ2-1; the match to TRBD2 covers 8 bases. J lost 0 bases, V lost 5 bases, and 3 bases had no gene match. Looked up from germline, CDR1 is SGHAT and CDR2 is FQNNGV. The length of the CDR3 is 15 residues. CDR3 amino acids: CASSLSGNSYNEQFF. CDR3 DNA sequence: TGTGCCAGCAGCCTTAGCGGGAACTCCTACAATGAGCAGTTCTTC.

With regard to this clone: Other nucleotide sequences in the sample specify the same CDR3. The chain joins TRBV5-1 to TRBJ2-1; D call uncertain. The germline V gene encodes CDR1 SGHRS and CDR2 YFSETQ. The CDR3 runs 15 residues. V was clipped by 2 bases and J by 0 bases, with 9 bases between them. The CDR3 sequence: CASSLDRSSYNEQFF. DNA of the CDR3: TGCGCCAGCAGCTTAGACCGTTCCTCCTACAATGAGCAGTTCTTC. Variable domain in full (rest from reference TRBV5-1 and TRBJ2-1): KAGVTQTPRYLIKTRGQQVTLSCSPISGHRSVSWYQQTPGQGLQFLFEYFSETQRNKGNFPGRFSGRQFSNSRSEMNVSTLELGDSALYLCASSLDRSSYNEQFFGPGTRLTVL.

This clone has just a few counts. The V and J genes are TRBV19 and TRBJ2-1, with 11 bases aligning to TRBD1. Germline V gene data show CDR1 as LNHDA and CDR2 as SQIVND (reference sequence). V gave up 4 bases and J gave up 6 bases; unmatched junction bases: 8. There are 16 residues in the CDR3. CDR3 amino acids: CASSTWTGGEFNEQFF. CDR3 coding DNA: TGTGCCAGTAGTACCTGGACAGGGGGCGAATTCAATGAGCAGTTCTTC.

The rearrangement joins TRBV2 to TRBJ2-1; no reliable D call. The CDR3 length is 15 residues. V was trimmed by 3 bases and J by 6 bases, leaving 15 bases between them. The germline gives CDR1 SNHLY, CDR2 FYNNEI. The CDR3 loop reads CASSDSLSGVNEQFF. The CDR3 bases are TGTGCCAGCAGTGATAGCCTAAGTGGGGTCAATGAGCAGTTCTTC. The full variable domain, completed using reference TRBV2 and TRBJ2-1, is EPEVTQTPSHQVTQMGQEVILRCVPISNHLYFYWYRQILGQKVEFLVSFYNNEISEKSEIFDDQFSVERPDGSNFTLKIRSTKLEDSAMYFCASSDSLSGVNEQFFGPGTRLTVL.

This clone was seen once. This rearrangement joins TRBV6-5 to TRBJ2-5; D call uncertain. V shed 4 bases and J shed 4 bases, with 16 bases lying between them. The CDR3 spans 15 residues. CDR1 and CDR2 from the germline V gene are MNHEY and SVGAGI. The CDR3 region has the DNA TGTGCCAGCAGTTCATATGACCCGGCTCGAGAGACCCAGTACTTC. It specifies CASSSYDPARETQYF.

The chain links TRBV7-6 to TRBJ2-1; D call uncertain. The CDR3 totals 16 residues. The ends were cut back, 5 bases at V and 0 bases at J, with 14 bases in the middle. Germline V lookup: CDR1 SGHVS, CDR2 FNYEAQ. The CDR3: CASSPHDFHSYNEQFF. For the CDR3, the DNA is TGTGCCAGCAGCCCGCATGACTTCCACTCCTACAATGAGCAGTTCTTC.

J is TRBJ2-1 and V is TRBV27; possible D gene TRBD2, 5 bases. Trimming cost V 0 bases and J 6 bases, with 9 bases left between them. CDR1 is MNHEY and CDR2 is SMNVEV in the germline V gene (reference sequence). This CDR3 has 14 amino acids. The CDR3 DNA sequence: TGTGCCAGCAGTTTATCGAGGGCAATCAATGAGCAGTTCTTC. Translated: CASSLSRAINEQFF.

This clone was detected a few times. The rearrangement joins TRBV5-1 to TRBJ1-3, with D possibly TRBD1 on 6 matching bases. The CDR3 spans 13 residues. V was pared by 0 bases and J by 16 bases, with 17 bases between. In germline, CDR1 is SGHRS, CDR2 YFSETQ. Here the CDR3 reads CASSLGPDRHKYF. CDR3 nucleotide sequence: TGCGCCAGCAGCTTGGGCCCCGACAGGCACAAGTATTTT.

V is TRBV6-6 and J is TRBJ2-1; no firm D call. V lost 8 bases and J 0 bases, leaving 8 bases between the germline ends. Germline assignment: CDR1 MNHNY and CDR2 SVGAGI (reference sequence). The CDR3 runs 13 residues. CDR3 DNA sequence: TGTGCCAGCGGGGTGAGCTCCTACAATGAGCAGTTCTTC. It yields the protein CASGVSSYNEQFF.

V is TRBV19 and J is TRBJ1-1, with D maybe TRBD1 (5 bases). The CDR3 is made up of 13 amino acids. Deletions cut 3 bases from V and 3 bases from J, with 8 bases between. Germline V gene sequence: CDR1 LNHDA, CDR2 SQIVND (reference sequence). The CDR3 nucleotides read TGTGCCAGTAGTATGATGGGGGACACTGAAGCTTTCTTT. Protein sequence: CASSMMGDTEAFF.

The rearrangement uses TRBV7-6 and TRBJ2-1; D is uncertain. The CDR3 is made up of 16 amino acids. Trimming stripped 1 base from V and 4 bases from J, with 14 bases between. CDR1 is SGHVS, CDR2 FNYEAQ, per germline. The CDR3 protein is CASSLVGGMGYNEQFF. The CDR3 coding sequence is TGTGCCAGCAGCTTAGTTGGTGGGATGGGTTACAATGAGCAGTTCTTC.

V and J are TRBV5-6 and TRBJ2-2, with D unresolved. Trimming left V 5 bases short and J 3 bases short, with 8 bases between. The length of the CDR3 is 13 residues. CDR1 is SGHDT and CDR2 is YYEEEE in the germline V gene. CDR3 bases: TGTGCCAGCAGTCGGAGCGACACCGGGGAGCTGTTTTTT. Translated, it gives CASSRSDTGELFF.

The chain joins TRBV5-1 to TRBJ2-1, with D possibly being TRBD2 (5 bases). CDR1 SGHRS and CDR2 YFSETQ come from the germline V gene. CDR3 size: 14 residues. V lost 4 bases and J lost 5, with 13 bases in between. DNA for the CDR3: TGCGCCAGCAGCCCAGTTAGGGAGAACAATGAGCAGTTCTTC. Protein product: CASSPVRENNEQFF.

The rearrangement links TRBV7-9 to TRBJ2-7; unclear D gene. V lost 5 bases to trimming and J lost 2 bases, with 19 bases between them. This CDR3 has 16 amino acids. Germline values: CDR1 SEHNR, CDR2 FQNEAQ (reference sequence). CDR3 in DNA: TGTGCCAGCAGCCCGACTTTGGGGTCAAAAACCTACGAGCAGTACTTC. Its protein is CASSPTLGSKTYEQYF.

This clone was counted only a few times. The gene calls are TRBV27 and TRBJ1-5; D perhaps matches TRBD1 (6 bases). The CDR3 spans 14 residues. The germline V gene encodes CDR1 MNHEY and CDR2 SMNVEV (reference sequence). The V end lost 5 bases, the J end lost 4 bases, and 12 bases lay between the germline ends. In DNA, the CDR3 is TGTGCCAGCAGTCAGGGACAAATAAATCAGCCCCAGCATTTT. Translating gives CASSQGQINQPQHF.

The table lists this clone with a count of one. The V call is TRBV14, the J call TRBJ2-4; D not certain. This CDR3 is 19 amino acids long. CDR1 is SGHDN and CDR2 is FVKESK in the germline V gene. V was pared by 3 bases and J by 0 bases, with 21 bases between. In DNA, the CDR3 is TGTGCCAGCAGCCAGTCAGAGAGCCCGTATGAGTTAGCCAAAAACATTCAGTACTTC. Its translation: CASSQSESPYELAKNIQYF.